The clone carrying this T cell receptor (beta chain) occurred many times. What it binds is not known. Time point of the sample: newly diagnosed GD, antithyroid drugs for less than 3 months. Preparation of the TCR library used RNA extracted from PBMCs. The sample originates from a study of regulatory T cells in long-lasting Graves disease. Relying on iRepertoire HTBI primers and Arm-PCR of CDR3 regions, the team built TCR beta libraries. TCRdb reanalysed the multiplex PCR reads using MiXCR and keeps one entry per CDR3 protein. This table holds about 470,000 distinct CDR3 sequences, about 17% found once. Notes on the study in general: Researchers reported studying only peripheral blood, not thyroid tissue. Sample size, which was small, may have reduced accuracy.

Germline-derived CDR1 and CDR2 are SNHLY and FYNNEI. V dropped 6 bases and J dropped 4; count of bases not matched to a gene: 11. CDR3 length: 15 amino acids. Separately, the same data were catalogued under a study of T cells in Graves' hyperthyroidism and ophthalmopathy. That report notes: Primed by the HTBI set, a first-round RT-PCR was run on the TCR CDR3.

The source material was peripheral blood mononuclear cells (PBMCs), sampled at new diagnosis, from a patient treated with antithyroid drugs. V is TRBV2 and J is TRBJ1-2, with 7 bases lining up with TRBD1. The sequence was collected from a man between 40 and 49 years old with Graves disease. In nucleotides, the CDR3 is TGTGCCAGCAGCCCGACAGGGACCCTTGGCTATGGCTACACCTTC. As protein: CASSPTGTLGYGYTF.